The present entry profiles one TCR beta chain with its context. Its cognate antigen is unknown. The CDR3 is 12 amino acids. V was trimmed by 3 bases and J by 8 bases, leaving 8 bases between them. Germline CDR1 is SGHRS and CDR2 is YFSETQ. This entry belongs to a study of cytomegalovirus exposure and HLA in healthy donors. Study-level findings and limits: It was about 150 TCR beta chains that were listed as cytomegalovirus-associated. The study had only CMV serostatus as immune exposure information. In a later analysis, DRB1 alleles had the most associated TCRs; HLA-C alleles the fewest. Confirmation in vitro established that a few CMV-associated chains were specific for CMV antigens.

The PCR used 60 Vbeta and 13 Jbeta primers. Only in-frame clones appear in the TCRdb table, and some are missing; sequencing was by immunoSEQ multiplex PCR. The sample has about 73,000 clones, 80% seen once. The sequenced sample consisted of PBMCs. The TCR comes from a male donor in good health and CMV-seronegative. This chain connects TRBV5-1 to TRBJ2-2; TRBD2 might be the D (5 bases). The DNA for the CDR3 is TGCGCCAGCAGCTGGAGGTCTGGGGAGCTGTTTTTT. Amino acids: CASSWRSGELFF.